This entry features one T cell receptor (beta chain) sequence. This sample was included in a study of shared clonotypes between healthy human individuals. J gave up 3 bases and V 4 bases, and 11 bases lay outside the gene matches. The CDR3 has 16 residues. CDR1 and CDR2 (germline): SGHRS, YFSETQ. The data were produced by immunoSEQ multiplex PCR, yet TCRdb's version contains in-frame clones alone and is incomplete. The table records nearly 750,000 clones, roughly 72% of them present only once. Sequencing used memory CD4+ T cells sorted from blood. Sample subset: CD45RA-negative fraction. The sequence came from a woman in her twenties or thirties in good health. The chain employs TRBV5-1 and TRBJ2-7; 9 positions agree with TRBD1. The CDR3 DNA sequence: TGCGCCAGCAGCCCGGGACAGGGTCCCGCTATCTACGAGCAGTACTTC. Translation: CASSPGQGPAIYEQYF.